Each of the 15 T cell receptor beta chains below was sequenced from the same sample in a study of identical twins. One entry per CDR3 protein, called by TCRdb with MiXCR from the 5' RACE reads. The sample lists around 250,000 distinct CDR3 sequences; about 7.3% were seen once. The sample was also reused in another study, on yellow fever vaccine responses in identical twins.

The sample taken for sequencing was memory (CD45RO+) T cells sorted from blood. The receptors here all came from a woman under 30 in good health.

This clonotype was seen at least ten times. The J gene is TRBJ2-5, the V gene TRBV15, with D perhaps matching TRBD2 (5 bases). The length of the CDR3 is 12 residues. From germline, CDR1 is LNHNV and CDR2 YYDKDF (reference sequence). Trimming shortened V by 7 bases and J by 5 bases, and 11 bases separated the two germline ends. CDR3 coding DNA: TGTGCCACCAAGGAGGTCGGGGAGACCCAGTACTTC. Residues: CATKEVGETQYF.

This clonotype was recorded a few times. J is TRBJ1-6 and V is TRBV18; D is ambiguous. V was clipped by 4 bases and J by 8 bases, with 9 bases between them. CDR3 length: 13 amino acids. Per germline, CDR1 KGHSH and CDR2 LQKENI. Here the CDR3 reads CASSRDSDSPLHF. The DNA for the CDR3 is TGTGCCAGCTCACGGGATTCTGATTCACCCCTCCACTTT.

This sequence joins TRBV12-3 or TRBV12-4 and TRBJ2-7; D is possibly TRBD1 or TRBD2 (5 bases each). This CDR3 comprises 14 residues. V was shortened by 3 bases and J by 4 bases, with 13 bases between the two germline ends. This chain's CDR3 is CASSFYWDPYEQYF. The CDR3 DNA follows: TGTGCCAGCAGTTTTTATTGGGACCCTTACGAGCAGTACTTC.

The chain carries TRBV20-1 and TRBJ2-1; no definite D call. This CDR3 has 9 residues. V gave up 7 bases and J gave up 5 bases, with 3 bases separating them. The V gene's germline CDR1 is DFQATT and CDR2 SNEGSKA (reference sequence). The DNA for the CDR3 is TGCAGTGAGCACAATGAGCAGTTCTTC. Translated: CSEHNEQFF.

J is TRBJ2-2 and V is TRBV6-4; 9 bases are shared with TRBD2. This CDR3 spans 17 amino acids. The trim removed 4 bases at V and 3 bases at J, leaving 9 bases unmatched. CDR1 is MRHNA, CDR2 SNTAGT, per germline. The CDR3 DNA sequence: TGTGCCAGCAGTGTGGATAGCGGGGGATGGGACACCGGGGAGCTGTTTTTT. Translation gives CASSVDSGGWDTGELFF.

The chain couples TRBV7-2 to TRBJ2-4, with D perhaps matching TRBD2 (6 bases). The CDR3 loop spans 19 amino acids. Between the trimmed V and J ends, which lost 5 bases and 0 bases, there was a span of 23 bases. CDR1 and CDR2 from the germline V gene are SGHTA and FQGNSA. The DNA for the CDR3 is TGTGCCAGCAGCCGAGCGGGCCCGGGCGGTGAACTAGCCAAAAACATTCAGTACTTC. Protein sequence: CASSRAGPGGELAKNIQYF.

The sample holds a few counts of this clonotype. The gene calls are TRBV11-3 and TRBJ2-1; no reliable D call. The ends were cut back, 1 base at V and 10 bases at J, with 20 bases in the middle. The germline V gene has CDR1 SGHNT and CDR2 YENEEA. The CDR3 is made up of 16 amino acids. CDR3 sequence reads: CASSLVSVASAKEQFF. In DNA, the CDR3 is TGTGCCAGCAGCTTAGTGTCCGTGGCTTCGGCAAAGGAGCAGTTCTTC.

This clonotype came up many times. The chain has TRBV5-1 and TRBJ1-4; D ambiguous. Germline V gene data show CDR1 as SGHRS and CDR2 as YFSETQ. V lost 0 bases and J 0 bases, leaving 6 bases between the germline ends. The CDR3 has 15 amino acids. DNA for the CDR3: TGCGCCAGCAGCTTGGACAGACCAACTAATGAAAAACTGTTTTTT. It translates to CASSLDRPTNEKLFF.

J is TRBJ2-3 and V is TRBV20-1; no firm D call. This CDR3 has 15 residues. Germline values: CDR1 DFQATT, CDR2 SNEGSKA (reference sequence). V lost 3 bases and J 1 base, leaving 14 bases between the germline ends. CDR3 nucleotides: TGCAGTGCTAGCGCCGTTCACGGGCGCACAGATACGCAGTATTTT. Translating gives CSASAVHGRTDTQYF.

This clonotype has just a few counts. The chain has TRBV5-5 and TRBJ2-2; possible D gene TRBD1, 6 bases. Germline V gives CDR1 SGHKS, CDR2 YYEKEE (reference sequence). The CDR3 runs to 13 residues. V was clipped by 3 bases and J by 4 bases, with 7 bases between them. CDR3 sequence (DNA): TGTGCCAGCAGCTACAGGGTCACCGGGGAGCTGTTTTTT. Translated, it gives CASSYRVTGELFF.

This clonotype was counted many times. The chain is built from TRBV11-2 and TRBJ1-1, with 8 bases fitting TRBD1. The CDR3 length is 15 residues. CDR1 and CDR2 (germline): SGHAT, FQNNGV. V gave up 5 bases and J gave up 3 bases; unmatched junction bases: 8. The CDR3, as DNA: TGTGCCAGCAGCCAAAACAGGGGGAGAGACACTGAAGCTTTCTTT. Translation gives CASSQNRGRDTEAFF. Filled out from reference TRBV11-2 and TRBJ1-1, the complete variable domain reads EAGVAQSPRYKIIEKRQSVAFWCNPISGHATLYWYQQILGQGPKLLIQFQNNGVVDDSQLPKDRFSAERLKGVDSTLKIQPAKLEDSAVYLCASSQNRGRDTEAFFGQGTRLTVV.

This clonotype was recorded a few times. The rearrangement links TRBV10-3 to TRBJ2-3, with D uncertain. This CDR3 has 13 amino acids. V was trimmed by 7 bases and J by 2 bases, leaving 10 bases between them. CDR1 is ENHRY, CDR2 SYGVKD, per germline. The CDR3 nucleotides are TGTGCCATCAATGGGCGATCCACAGATACGCAGTATTTT. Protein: CAINGRSTDTQYF.

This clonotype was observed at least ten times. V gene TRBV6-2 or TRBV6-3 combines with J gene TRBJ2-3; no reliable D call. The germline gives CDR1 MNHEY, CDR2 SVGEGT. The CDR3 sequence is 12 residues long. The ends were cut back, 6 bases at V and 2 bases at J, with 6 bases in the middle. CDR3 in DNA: TGTGCCAGCAGCCCCGCCACAGATACGCAGTATTTT. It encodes CASSPATDTQYF.

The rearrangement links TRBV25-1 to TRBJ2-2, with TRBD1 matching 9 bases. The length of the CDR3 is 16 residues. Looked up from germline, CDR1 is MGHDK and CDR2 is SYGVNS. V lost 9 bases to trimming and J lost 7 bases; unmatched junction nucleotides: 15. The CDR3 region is CASAPRTGVNNGELFF. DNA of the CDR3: TGTGCCAGTGCTCCCAGGACAGGGGTAAATAACGGGGAGCTGTTTTTT.

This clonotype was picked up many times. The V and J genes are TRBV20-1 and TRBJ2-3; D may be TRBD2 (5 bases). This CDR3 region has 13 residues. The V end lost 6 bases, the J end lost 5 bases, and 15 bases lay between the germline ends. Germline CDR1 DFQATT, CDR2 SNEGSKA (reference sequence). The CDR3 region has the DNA TGCAGTGCCACCCTACTAGGCGGAGATACGCAGTATTTT. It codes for CSATLLGGDTQYF.